This note documents a single TCR beta chain sequence. In its sample, this clone was seen once. Its antigen is not yet known. Base quality data are lacking; no much larger clone is found one base away. Receptor libraries were prepared by the immunoSEQ multiplex PCR assay. This is the immuneACCESS table as TCRdb keeps it, with only in-frame sequences that have V and J called. A part of the clones is gone; compared with another copy, unresolved V genes explain less than half, and the rest is unexplained. The sample contains about 23,000 clones, 85% to 95% of them found a single time. The ten biggest clones cover about a sixth of the sample. The sample comes from a study of preoperative IRX-2 immunotherapy in early breast cancer (dated by TCRdb to about 2019). Sample treatment or condition, as interpreted from the label and publication: preoperative locoregional IRX-2 cytokine immunotherapy. The samples were obtained from a phase Ib study in which preoperative, locoregional IRX-2 cytokine immunotherapy intended to prime immune responses was tested. Donors were patients with early-stage breast cancer who received IRX-2 before surgery.

The clonotype originates from a human donor with breast cancer. Here the sequenced sample was tumor tissue, taken after IRX-2 immunotherapy.

This receptor carries the CDR3 CASSPRGSSYNEQFF. The DNA reads as follows: TGTGCCAGTAGTCCCAGGGGGAGCTCCTACAATGAGCAGTTCTTC. Here the chain combines TRBV19 and TRBJ2-1; 7 middle bases align to TRBD1. The germline V gene (reference sequence) sets CDR1 to LNHDA and CDR2 to SQIVND. There are 15 amino acids in the CDR3, from cysteine to phenylalanine inclusive. The sequence is cut down to CDR3 DNA, 45 bases in frame from base 1. Trimming removed 5 bases from V and 0 bases from J; the gene matches leave 4 bases unexplained. With all but the CDR3 taken from the reference TRBV19 and TRBJ2-1 genes, the full variable domain is: DGGITQSPKYLFRKEGQNVTLSCEQNLNHDAMYWYRQDPGQGLRLIYYSQIVNDFQKGDIAEGYSVSREKKESFPLTVTSAQKNPTAFYLCASSPRGSSYNEQFFGPGTRLTVL.